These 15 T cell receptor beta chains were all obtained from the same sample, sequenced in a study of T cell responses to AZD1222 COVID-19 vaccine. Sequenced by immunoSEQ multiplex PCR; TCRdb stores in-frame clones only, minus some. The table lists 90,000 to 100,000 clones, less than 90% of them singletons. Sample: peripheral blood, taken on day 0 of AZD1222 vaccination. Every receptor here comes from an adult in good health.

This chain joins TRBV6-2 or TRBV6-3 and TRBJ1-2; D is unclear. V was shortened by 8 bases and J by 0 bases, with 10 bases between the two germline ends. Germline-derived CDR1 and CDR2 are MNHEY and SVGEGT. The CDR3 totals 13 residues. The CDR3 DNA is TGTGCCAGCGGTAACTCAGCTAACTATGGCTACACCTTC. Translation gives CASGNSANYGYTF.

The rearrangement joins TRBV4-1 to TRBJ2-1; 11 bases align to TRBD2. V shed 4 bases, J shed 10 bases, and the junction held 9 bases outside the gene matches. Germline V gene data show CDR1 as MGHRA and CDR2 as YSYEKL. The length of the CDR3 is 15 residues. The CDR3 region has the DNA TGCGCCAGCAGCCCCCGGGCTAGCGGGGGGAACGAGCAGTTCTTC. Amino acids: CASSPRASGGNEQFF.

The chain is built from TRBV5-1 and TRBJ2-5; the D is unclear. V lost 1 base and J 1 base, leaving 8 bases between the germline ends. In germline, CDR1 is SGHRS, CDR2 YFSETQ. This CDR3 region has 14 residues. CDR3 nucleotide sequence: TGCGCCAGCAGCTTGCTAGGGTCCCAAGAGACCCAGTACTTC. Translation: CASSLLGSQETQYF.

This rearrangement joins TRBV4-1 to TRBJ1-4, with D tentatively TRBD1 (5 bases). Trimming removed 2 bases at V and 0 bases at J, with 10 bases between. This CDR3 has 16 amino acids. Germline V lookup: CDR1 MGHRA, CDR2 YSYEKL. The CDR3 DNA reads TGCGCCAGCAGCCAAACAGGTTACGCAACTAATGAAAAACTGTTTTTT. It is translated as CASSQTGYATNEKLFF.

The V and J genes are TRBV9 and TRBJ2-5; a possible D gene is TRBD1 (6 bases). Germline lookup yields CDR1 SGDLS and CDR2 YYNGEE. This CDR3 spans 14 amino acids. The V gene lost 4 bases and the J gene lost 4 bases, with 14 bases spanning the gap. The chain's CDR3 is CASSPRQGIETQYF. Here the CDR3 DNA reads TGTGCCAGCAGCCCCCGGCAGGGGATAGAGACCCAGTACTTC.

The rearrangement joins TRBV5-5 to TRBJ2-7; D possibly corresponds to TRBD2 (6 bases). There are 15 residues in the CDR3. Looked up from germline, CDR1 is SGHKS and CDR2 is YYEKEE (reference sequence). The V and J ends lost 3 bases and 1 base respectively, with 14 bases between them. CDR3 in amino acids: CASSSRGLGSYEQYF. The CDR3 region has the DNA TGTGCCAGCAGCTCCCGGGGGTTAGGGTCCTACGAGCAGTACTTC.

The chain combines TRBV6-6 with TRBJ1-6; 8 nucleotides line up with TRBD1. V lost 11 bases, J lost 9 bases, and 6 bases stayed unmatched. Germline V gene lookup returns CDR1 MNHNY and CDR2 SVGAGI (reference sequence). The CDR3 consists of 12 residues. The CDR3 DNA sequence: TGTGCCGTCCAGGGGGCTGGTTCACCCCTCCACTTT. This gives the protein CAVQGAGSPLHF.

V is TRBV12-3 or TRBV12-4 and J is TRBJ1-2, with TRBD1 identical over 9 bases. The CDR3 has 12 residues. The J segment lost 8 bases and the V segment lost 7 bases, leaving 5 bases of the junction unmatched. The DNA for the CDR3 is TGTGCCAGCAAGACAGGGGGTATGGGCTACACCTTC. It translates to CASKTGGMGYTF.

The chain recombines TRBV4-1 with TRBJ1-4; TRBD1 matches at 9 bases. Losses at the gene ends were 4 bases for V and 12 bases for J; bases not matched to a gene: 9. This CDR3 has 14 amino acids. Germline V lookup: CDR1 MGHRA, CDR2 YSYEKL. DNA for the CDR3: TGCGCCAGCAGCCTACAGGGGGCCCAGTATGAACTGTTTTTT. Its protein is CASSLQGAQYELFF.

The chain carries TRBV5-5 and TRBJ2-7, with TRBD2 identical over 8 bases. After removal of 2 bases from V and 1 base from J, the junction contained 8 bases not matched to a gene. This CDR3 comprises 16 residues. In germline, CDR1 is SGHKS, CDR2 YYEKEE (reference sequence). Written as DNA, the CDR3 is TGTGCCAGCAGCTTCGGGGGGGCAGGTGTGTCCTACGAGCAGTACTTC. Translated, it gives CASSFGGAGVSYEQYF. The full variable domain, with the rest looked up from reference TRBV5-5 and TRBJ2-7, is DAGVTQSPTHLIKTRGQQVTLRCSPISGHKSVSWYQQVLGQGPQFIFQYYEKEERGRGNFPDRFSARQFPNYSSELNVNALLLGDSALYLCASSFGGAGVSYEQYFGPGTRLTVT.

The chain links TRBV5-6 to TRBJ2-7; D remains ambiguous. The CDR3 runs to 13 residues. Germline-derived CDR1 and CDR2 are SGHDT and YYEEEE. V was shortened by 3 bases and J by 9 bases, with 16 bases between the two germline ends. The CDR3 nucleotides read TGTGCCAGCAGCTCAACCCTGAAACTGGGGCAGTACTTC. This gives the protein CASSSTLKLGQYF.

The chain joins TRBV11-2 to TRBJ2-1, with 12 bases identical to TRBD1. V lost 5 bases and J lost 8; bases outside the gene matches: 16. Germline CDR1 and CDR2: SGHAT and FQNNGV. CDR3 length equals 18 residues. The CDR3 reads CASSPISRDRGRKYEQFF. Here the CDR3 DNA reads TGTGCCAGCAGCCCAATCAGCCGGGACAGGGGGCGCAAATATGAGCAGTTCTTC.

The CDR3 sequence is CASHSYGYTF. CDR3 DNA: TGTGCCAGCCATAGCTATGGCTACACCTTC. The V and J genes are TRBV2 and TRBJ1-2; no definite D call. This CDR3 has 10 amino acids. Trimming pared 8 bases from V and 4 bases from J, leaving 5 bases between. The germline gives CDR1 SNHLY, CDR2 FYNNEI.

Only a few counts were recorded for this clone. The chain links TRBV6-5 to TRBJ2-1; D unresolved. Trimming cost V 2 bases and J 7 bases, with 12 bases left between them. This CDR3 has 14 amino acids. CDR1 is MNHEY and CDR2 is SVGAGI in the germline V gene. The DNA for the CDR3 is TGTGCCAGCAGTTACGACCACACGCGGAATGAGCAGTTCTTC. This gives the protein CASSYDHTRNEQFF.

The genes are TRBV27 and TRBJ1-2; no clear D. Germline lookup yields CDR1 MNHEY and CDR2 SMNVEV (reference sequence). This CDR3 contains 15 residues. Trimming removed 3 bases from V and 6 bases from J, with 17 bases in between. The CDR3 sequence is CASSFQTGGIDGYTF. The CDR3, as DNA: TGTGCCAGCAGTTTTCAGACTGGAGGGATTGATGGCTACACCTTC.